The 30 T cell receptor beta chains reported below all come from one sample, sequenced in a study of shared clonotypes between healthy human individuals (dated by TCRdb to about 2020). Libraries were made using the immunoSEQ multiplex PCR assay. Not all clones reach the TCRdb copy of this immuneACCESS table, which keeps in-frame sequences only. Checked studies attribute under half of the gap to unresolved V genes and leave the rest unexplained. The sample contains some 580,000 clones, more than 95% of them found a single time. Together, the top ten hold 0.045% to 0.06% of the sample. Source material: naive CD4+ T cells sorted from blood. The cell subset or site label for this specimen denotes: CD45RA+ positively selected. These receptors were collected from a woman between 25 and 40 years old in good health.

J is TRBJ2-2 and V is TRBV7-6; 8 bases align to TRBD2. Trimming at V came to 4 bases and at J to 5 bases, leaving 6 bases not matched to a gene. The V gene's germline CDR1 is SGHVS and CDR2 FNYEAQ. The CDR3 has 15 amino acids. The chain's CDR3 is CASSSSAGVTGELFF. In DNA, the CDR3 is TGTGCCAGCAGCTCGTCAGCGGGAGTAACCGGGGAGCTGTTTTTT. Looking up the rest from reference TRBV7-6 and TRBJ2-2 gives the full variable domain: GAGVSQSPRYKVTKRGQDVALRCDPISGHVSLYWYRQALGQGPEFLTYFNYEAQQDKSGLPNDRFSAERPEGSISTLTIQRTEQRDSAMYRCASSSSAGVTGELFFGEGSRLTVL.

The V and J genes are TRBV19 and TRBJ2-2; the D is unclear. Germline CDR1 and CDR2: LNHDA and SQIVND (reference sequence). The CDR3 has 14 residues. Between the trimmed V and J ends, which lost 7 bases and 2 bases, there was a span of 11 bases. The DNA of the CDR3 is TGTGCCAGTATAGTTAGGGCTAACACCGGGGAGCTGTTTTTT. Its translation: CASIVRANTGELFF. The full variable domain, completed using reference TRBV19 and TRBJ2-2, is DGGITQSPKYLFRKEGQNVTLSCEQNLNHDAMYWYRQDPGQGLRLIYYSQIVNDFQKGDIAEGYSVSREKKESFPLTVTSAQKNPTAFYLCASIVRANTGELFFGEGSRLTVL.

This chain connects TRBV10-3 to TRBJ2-5; 8 bases align to TRBD2. V was pared by 6 bases and J by 5 bases, with 5 bases of the junction left unmatched. Germline lookup yields CDR1 ENHRY and CDR2 SYGVKD. The CDR3 covers 13 residues. DNA for the CDR3: TGTGCCATCAGCACGACTAGCGAGGAGACCCAGTACTTC. It specifies CAISTTSEETQYF.

V gene TRBV27 combines with J gene TRBJ2-7; the D gene is possibly TRBD2 (6 bases). Germline V gives CDR1 MNHEY, CDR2 SMNVEV (reference sequence). Trimming took off 6 bases at V and 4 bases at J, with 16 bases between the two ends. This CDR3 contains 14 residues. CDR3 in amino acids: CASSLQGGEYEQYF. As DNA, the CDR3 is TGTGCCAGCAGCCTTCAAGGAGGGGAATACGAGCAGTACTTC.

The rearrangement links TRBV2 to TRBJ2-5, with D possibly TRBD1 on 5 matching bases. The DNA end lines up better with TRBJ2-7; the J call may be wrong. Looked up from germline, CDR1 is SNHLY and CDR2 is FYNNEI. This CDR3 has 14 residues. This CDR3 is CASSPGLRSYEQYF. The CDR3 nucleotides are TGTGCCAGCAGTCCAGGGTTGCGGTCCTACGAGCAGTACTTC.

V is TRBV5-8 and J is TRBJ1-3; D not certain. Germline V gene data show CDR1 as SGHTS and CDR2 as YDEGEE. The V end was cut by 4 bases, the J end by 4 bases, with 12 bases between. The CDR3 loop spans 14 amino acids. CDR3 in amino acids: CASSRRLRGNTIYF. The CDR3 nucleotides are TGTGCCAGCAGCCGGAGACTTCGAGGAAACACCATATATTTT.

The rearrangement joins TRBV7-9 to TRBJ2-7; D might be TRBD1 or TRBD2, each matching 5 bases. V lost 5 bases and J 7 bases, leaving 15 bases between the germline ends. CDR1 and CDR2 (germline): SEHNR, FQNEAQ (reference sequence). The CDR3 loop spans 13 amino acids. The CDR3 region is CASSPRGALEQYF. Written as DNA, the CDR3 is TGTGCCAGCAGCCCCAGAGGGGCCTTGGAGCAGTACTTC.

The chain employs TRBV11-2 and TRBJ2-7; TRBD1 agrees at 9 bases. Per germline, CDR1 SGHAT and CDR2 FQNNGV. The CDR3 covers 15 residues. Trimming at V came to 6 bases and at J to 1 base, leaving 7 bases not matched to a gene. This chain's CDR3 is CASRKPGQGSYEQYF. In nucleotides, the CDR3 is TGTGCCAGCAGGAAACCGGGACAGGGATCCTACGAGCAGTACTTC.

The V call is TRBV10-3, the J call TRBJ1-6; 8 bases fit TRBD1. CDR1 and CDR2 (germline): ENHRY, SYGVKD. V dropped 5 bases and J dropped 5; count of bases not matched to a gene: 8. CDR3 length: 16 residues. In DNA form, the CDR3 reads TGTGCCATCAGTAGAGGGGGACAGGTGAATAATTCACCCCTCCACTTT. Translation gives CAISRGGQVNNSPLHF.

The gene calls are TRBV11-2 and TRBJ2-1; 7 bases line up with TRBD2. The V and J ends lost 0 bases and 3 bases, in that order; junction bases with no gene match: 8. The CDR3 consists of 17 residues. Per the germline V gene, CDR1 is SGHAT and CDR2 is FQNNGV. CDR3: CASSLDPRRDYYNEQFF. The DNA of the CDR3 is TGTGCCAGCAGCTTAGATCCTCGGCGGGACTACTACAATGAGCAGTTCTTC.

This chain uses TRBV28 with TRBJ1-4, with 8 bases aligning to TRBD1. This CDR3 has 15 residues. The germline V gene encodes CDR1 MDHEN and CDR2 SYDVKM. With 6 bases clipped from V and 3 bases from J, the junction kept 6 bases outside the gene matches. The CDR3 is CASRVRGLANEKLFF. CDR3 nucleotide sequence: TGTGCCAGCAGGGTCAGGGGGCTAGCTAATGAAAAACTGTTTTTT.

The chain is built from TRBV11-2 and TRBJ2-1, with D tentatively TRBD2 (5 bases). This CDR3 region has 14 residues. V shed 4 bases and J shed 8 bases, with 15 bases lying between them. Per the germline V gene, CDR1 is SGHAT and CDR2 is FQNNGV. CDR3 in DNA: TGTGCCAGCAGCTCCCCGGAGGTGAGGCATGAGCAGTTCTTC. Its protein product is CASSSPEVRHEQFF.

The J gene is TRBJ2-7, the V gene TRBV11-3, with 8 bases aligning to TRBD1. This CDR3 comprises 15 residues. Germline CDR1 reads SGHNT; CDR2 reads YENEEA. V lost 1 base to trimming and J lost 4 bases; unmatched junction nucleotides: 6. The CDR3: CASSLGGQGFYEQYF. CDR3 nucleotides: TGTGCCAGCAGCTTAGGTGGACAGGGATTTTACGAGCAGTACTTC.

The chain employs TRBV28 and TRBJ2-5; either TRBD1 or TRBD2 may supply D (5 bases each). The V and J ends lost 3 bases and 11 bases respectively, with 19 bases between them. The CDR3 is 14 amino acids. Germline V lookup: CDR1 MDHEN, CDR2 SYDVKM. This CDR3 is CASSFDSPNGEQYF. CDR3 DNA sequence: TGTGCCAGCAGTTTCGACAGTCCAAACGGGGAGCAGTACTTC. The whole variable domain, filled in from reference TRBV28 and TRBJ2-5, reads DVKVTQSSRYLVKRTGEKVFLECVQDMDHENMFWYRQDPGLGLRLIYFSYDVKMKEKGDIPEGYSVSREKKERFSLILESASTNQTSMYLCASSFDSPNGEQYFGPGTRLLVL.

The gene calls are TRBV28 and TRBJ2-7, with 9 nucleotides matching TRBD1. The CDR3 loop spans 15 amino acids. V was clipped by 7 bases and J by 3 bases; unmatched bases: 10. Germline V lookup: CDR1 MDHEN, CDR2 SYDVKM. The CDR3 DNA is TGTGCCAGCATGGACGATCGACAGGGGGACTACGAGCAGTACTTC. Translating gives CASMDDRQGDYEQYF.

This sequence joins TRBV18 and TRBJ1-2; D is possibly TRBD1 (6 bases). V lost 5 bases, J lost 1 base, and 20 bases lay in between. The germline V gene encodes CDR1 KGHSH and CDR2 LQKENI. The CDR3 is 17 residues long. CDR3 DNA: TGTGCCAGCTCAACGAACAGGGCCGCCTCGGTTAACTATGGCTACACCTTC. As protein: CASSTNRAASVNYGYTF.

The CDR3 is CASSLAVAGKYNEQFF. The CDR3 DNA is TGCGCCAGCAGCTTGGCTGTAGCGGGGAAATACAATGAGCAGTTCTTC. This sequence joins TRBV5-1 and TRBJ2-1, with 8 bases matching TRBD2. With V trimmed by 0 bases and J by 4 bases, 6 bases remained unmatched. Germline V gene sequence: CDR1 SGHRS, CDR2 YFSETQ. The CDR3 consists of 16 residues.

V is TRBV6-1 and J is TRBJ1-4; 8 bases match TRBD1. The CDR3 sequence is 15 residues long. Trimming removed 3 bases from V and 3 bases from J; junction bases left unmatched: 3. Germline V gene data show CDR1 as MNHNS and CDR2 as SASEGT. This CDR3 is CASSDPTGANEKLFF. CDR3 bases: TGTGCCAGCAGTGACCCGACAGGGGCTAATGAAAAACTGTTTTTT.

The chain recombines TRBV7-3 with TRBJ2-3, with a possible D match to TRBD2 (5 bases). Germline values: CDR1 SGHTA, CDR2 FQGTGA. V was trimmed by 3 bases and J by 5 bases, leaving 12 bases between them. The CDR3 is 14 amino acids. CDR3 nucleotide sequence: TGTGCCAGCAGCTTGGTGGGAGAAATAGATACGCAGTATTTT. This translates into CASSLVGEIDTQYF.

This chain uses TRBV6-5 with TRBJ2-1; D may be TRBD2 (5 bases). The CDR3 totals 15 residues. Trimming cost V 2 bases and J 5 bases, with 13 bases left between them. The V gene's germline CDR1 is MNHEY and CDR2 SVGAGI. For the CDR3, the DNA is TGTGCCAGCAGTTACGGTGGGAGCAAGCACAATGAGCAGTTCTTC. It yields the protein CASSYGGSKHNEQFF.

This clone was seen a single time. This chain's CDR3 is CASSVGGSKGTEAFF. The CDR3 region has the DNA TGCGCCAGCAGCGTCGGTGGGAGTAAGGGCACTGAAGCTTTCTTT. The chain is built from TRBV5-1 and TRBJ1-1, with D unclear. Between the trimmed V and J ends, which lost 4 bases and 4 bases, there was a span of 17 bases. The CDR3 covers 15 residues. CDR1 is SGHRS and CDR2 is YFSETQ in the germline V gene.

The gene calls are TRBV2 and TRBJ2-5; perhaps TRBD1 as D (5 bases). The better agreement between TRBJ2-7 and the DNA end casts doubt on the J call. CDR1 is SNHLY and CDR2 is FYNNEI in the germline V gene. The CDR3 is 11 amino acids. The CDR3, as DNA: TGTGCCAGCACCAGGGCCAACGAGCAGTACTTC. It yields the protein CASTRANEQYF.

This chain connects TRBV6-1 to TRBJ2-7, with a tentative D call TRBD2 (5 bases). CDR3 length: 13 amino acids. V shed 7 bases and J shed 7 bases, with 17 bases lying between them. The germline V gene encodes CDR1 MNHNS and CDR2 SASEGT. This chain's CDR3 is CASITDYPEEQYF. The CDR3 DNA sequence: TGTGCCAGCATTACAGACTATCCGGAGGAGCAGTACTTC.

Only one count was recorded for this clone. The chain recombines TRBV5-1 with TRBJ1-2, with 7 nucleotides matching TRBD1. The germline V gene has CDR1 SGHRS and CDR2 YFSETQ. V shed 0 bases, J shed 8 bases, and the junction held 7 bases outside the gene matches. The CDR3 is made up of 14 amino acids. Here the CDR3 DNA reads TGCGCCAGCAGCTTGGTAGGCCAGGGGGACGGCTACACCTTC. Its translation is CASSLVGQGDGYTF.

A word on this clone: Additional DNA sequences in this sample encode the identical CDR3. CDR3 DNA sequence: TGTGCCAGCAGTTCCGGACAAACTAATGAAAAACTGTTTTTT. Translating gives CASSSGQTNEKLFF. The rearrangement joins TRBV28 to TRBJ1-4, with D possibly TRBD1 on 5 matching bases. CDR3 length equals 14 residues. The germline V gene has CDR1 MDHEN and CDR2 SYDVKM. The ends were cut back, 4 bases at V and 1 base at J, with 7 bases in the middle.

This sequence joins TRBV5-1 and TRBJ2-7; 7 bases are a match to TRBD1. Losses at the gene ends were 0 bases for V and 0 bases for J; bases not matched to a gene: 6. The V gene's germline CDR1 is SGHRS and CDR2 YFSETQ. The CDR3 extends over 16 amino acids. Here the CDR3 reads CASSLARQGSSYEQYF. The CDR3 DNA is TGCGCCAGCAGCTTGGCCCGACAGGGAAGCTCCTACGAGCAGTACTTC.

The J gene is TRBJ2-1, the V gene TRBV5-1; the D is unclear. The germline V gene has CDR1 SGHRS and CDR2 YFSETQ. There are 15 residues in the CDR3. V shed 0 bases and J shed 0 bases, with 7 bases lying between them. CDR3 DNA: TGCGCCAGCAGCTTGGTTTGGAGCTCCTACAATGAGCAGTTCTTC. It translates to CASSLVWSSYNEQFF.

V usage is TRBV28 and J usage is TRBJ1-2; D is ambiguous. The CDR3 loop spans 14 amino acids. CDR1 is MDHEN and CDR2 is SYDVKM in the germline V gene. With 2 bases removed from V and 4 bases from J, the gap between germline ends came to 11 bases. The CDR3 region has the DNA TGTGCCAGCAGTTTAAGTCGGCAGCTCTATGGCTACACCTTC. Translation gives CASSLSRQLYGYTF.

The V call is TRBV14, the J call TRBJ2-1, with TRBD2 identical over 7 bases. The length of the CDR3 is 16 residues. Germline lookup yields CDR1 SGHDN and CDR2 FVKESK. The junction had 12 bases not matched to a gene; V was cut back by 3 bases and J by 7 bases. CDR3 nucleotides: TGTGCCAGCAGCCAGAAAGGAGGGAGGGCCAGTAATGAGCAGTTCTTC. Protein: CASSQKGGRASNEQFF.

The chain employs TRBV6-5 and TRBJ1-2; D not certain. The CDR3 contains 16 residues. CDR1 MNHEY and CDR2 SVGAGI come from the germline V gene. With 0 bases removed from V and 7 bases from J, the gap between germline ends came to 18 bases. This CDR3 is CASSYSNRRGLAGYTF. The CDR3 nucleotides read TGTGCCAGCAGTTACTCGAACCGGCGGGGTTTGGCTGGCTACACCTTC.